The present T cell receptor (beta chain) was sequenced within a study of regulatory T cells in long-lasting Graves disease. Across the whole study: The term persistent Graves' disease signified upward of 5 years on antithyroid drugs with positive TSH receptor antibodies.

Specified time point: persistent/refractory GD, antithyroid drugs over 5 years with positive TRAb. Researchers made the TCR library from RNA that was extracted from PBMCs. The sample holds many counts of this clonotype. Antigen unknown. Relying on iRepertoire HTBI primers and Arm-PCR of CDR3 regions, the team built TCR beta libraries. Each CDR3 protein gets one entry after TCRdb re-called the multiplex PCR reads with MiXCR. The sample lists 310,000 or so distinct CDR3 sequences, roughly a fifth occurring once. Study-level findings and limits: Graves' patients with persistent disease showed TCR diversity lower than patients newly diagnosed. A greater number of public clonotypes (around 2,700) was shared by persistent patients than by new patients (over 900).

This CDR3 has 13 residues. The ends were cut back, 3 bases at V and 1 base at J, with 6 bases in the middle. Per germline, CDR1 WSHSY and CDR2 SAAADI. The sample in question was peripheral blood mononuclear cells (PBMCs), obtained when the disease was refractory, from a patient treated with antithyroid drugs. V is TRBV10-2 and J is TRBJ2-5; D not certain. The sequence came from a female donor with Graves disease. The CDR3 spells CASSEVIQETQYF. The DNA of the CDR3 is TGCGCCAGCAGTGAAGTCATCCAAGAGACCCAGTACTTC.